This T cell receptor beta chain was sequenced in a study of early stage breast cancer tumors. The protocol was immunoSEQ multiplex PCR, while the TCRdb copy is restricted to in-frame clones and leaves out a portion. The sample has 55,000 to 70,000 clones; 80% are singletons. V lost 1 base, J lost 0 bases, and 10 bases lay in between. The CDR3 runs 16 residues. Germline lookup yields CDR1 SGHAT and CDR2 FQDESV (reference sequence). This clonotype was sampled from a person aged 40-50 years with breast cancer. The V and J genes are TRBV11-1 and TRBJ2-4; the D gene is possibly TRBD2 (5 bases). Sequenced input: blood. The CDR3: CASSLGSRVAKNIQYF. The CDR3 bases are TGTGCCAGCAGCTTAGGGTCGAGGGTAGCCAAAAACATTCAGTACTTC.